This T cell receptor (beta chain) was recorded in a study of shared clonotypes between healthy human individuals. Study-wide context: The plates for each donor numbered three CD4 naive, three CD4 memory, two CD8 naive and one CD8 memory. Broader study findings: Clonotype sharing among donors likely depends on sequencing depth.

Trimming shortened V by 6 bases and J by 7 bases, and 13 bases separated the two germline ends. Germline V gene data show CDR1 as MNHEY and CDR2 as SVGAGI. The CDR3 length is 13 residues. Each subset's genomic DNA was split evenly across several immunoSEQ plates. The protocol was immunoSEQ multiplex PCR, while the TCRdb copy is restricted to in-frame clones and leaves out a portion. The sample carries 2.5 million or so clones, around nine tenths recorded once. In the CD4+ fraction, cells were divided into CD45RA+ naive and CD45RA-negative memory subsets. Note on this clone: What it binds is unknown.

The chain employs TRBV6-5 and TRBJ1-5; D perhaps matches TRBD1 (6 bases). The specimen sequenced was naive CD4+ T cells sorted from blood. Subset specified: CD45RA+ positively selected. The receptor comes from a man younger than 35 in good health. The CDR3 DNA reads TGTGCCAGCAGACGACAGGAGCCCCAGCCCCAGCATTTT. It encodes CASRRQEPQPQHF.